This entry lists 30 T cell receptor beta chains sequenced from one sample in a study of cytomegalovirus exposure and HLA in healthy donors. This PCR relied on a set of 60 Vbeta primers and 13 Jbeta primers. Profiled with immunoSEQ multiplex PCR; TCRdb holds only in-frame clones, not every one. The profile covers under 150,000 clones, with 70% to 85% appearing a single time and about 1.8% taken by the ten largest. Sequencing used PBMCs. The receptors here all came from a man between 18 and 29 years old in good health and CMV-seronegative.

The J gene is TRBJ1-2, the V gene TRBV5-1; perhaps TRBD1 as D (5 bases). Germline V gene lookup returns CDR1 SGHRS and CDR2 YFSETQ. Trimming left V 0 bases short and J 8 bases short, with 17 bases between. The length of the CDR3 is 15 residues. DNA of the CDR3: TGCGCCAGCAGCTTGGGGGGCACGGTAAAAGGCGGCTACACCTTC. This sequence encodes CASSLGGTVKGGYTF. The full variable domain, its missing parts supplied by reference TRBV5-1 and TRBJ1-2, is KAGVTQTPRYLIKTRGQQVTLSCSPISGHRSVSWYQQTPGQGLQFLFEYFSETQRNKGNFPGRFSGRQFSNSRSEMNVSTLELGDSALYLCASSLGGTVKGGYTFGSGTRLTVV.

There are a few counts of this clone. This chain connects TRBV12-5 to TRBJ1-5; TRBD1 is a possible D gene (6 bases). V lost 1 base to trimming and J lost 9 bases, with 10 bases between them. The CDR3 has 13 amino acids. Per the germline V gene, CDR1 is LGHNT and CDR2 is FRNRAP. CDR3 DNA: TGTGCTAGTGGTTTGGAAGGACAGTTGCCCCAGCATTTT. This codes for CASGLEGQLPQHF.

The chain is built from TRBV7-6 and TRBJ2-5, with D perhaps TRBD1 (6 bases). Germline values: CDR1 SGHVS, CDR2 FNYEAQ. The V end was cut by 3 bases, the J end by 3 bases, with 20 bases between. The CDR3 sequence is 17 residues long. The CDR3 reads CASSLVGHQMGEETQYF. The CDR3 nucleotides read TGTGCCAGCAGCTTGGTGGGACACCAAATGGGCGAAGAGACCCAGTACTTC.

This clone was found once. The rearrangement uses TRBV29-1 and TRBJ1-2; the D is unclear. Trimming pared 6 bases from V and 0 bases from J, leaving 14 bases between. Germline assignment: CDR1 SQVTM and CDR2 ANQGSEA. The CDR3 consists of 14 residues. CDR3 sequence: CSVLPGYSNYGYTF. The CDR3 DNA reads TGCAGCGTCCTTCCGGGGTATTCTAACTATGGCTACACCTTC.

The chain recombines TRBV4-3 with TRBJ2-1; 7 nucleotides line up with TRBD2. The CDR3 runs to 16 residues. The germline V gene has CDR1 LGHNA and CDR2 YSLEER. V was pared by 3 bases and J by 5 bases, with 10 bases of the junction left unmatched. CDR3 loop: CASSQAWGGGNNEQFF. The CDR3 coding sequence is TGCGCCAGCAGCCAGGCCTGGGGCGGGGGAAACAATGAGCAGTTCTTC.

This chain connects TRBV19 to TRBJ2-3; TRBD2 agrees at 10 bases. Germline V CDR1 and CDR2: LNHDA, SQIVND (reference sequence). V was pared by 1 base and J by 3 bases, with 16 bases of the junction left unmatched. The CDR3 covers 20 residues. CDR3 loop: CASSIVPSPGLARRTDTQYF. CDR3 bases: TGTGCCAGTAGTATAGTACCCTCACCGGGACTAGCGAGGAGGACAGATACGCAGTATTTT.

The gene calls are TRBV10-1 and TRBJ2-7; D is undetermined. Per the germline V gene, CDR1 is WNHNN and CDR2 is SYGVQD (reference sequence). The CDR3 has 14 residues. Trimming stripped 4 bases from V and 3 bases from J, with 13 bases between. CDR3 protein: CASSGRSNSYEQYF. In nucleotides, the CDR3 is TGCGCCAGCAGTGGTCGAAGCAACAGCTACGAGCAGTACTTC.

Notes on this clone: A much larger clonotype is one base distant, so this may be a read error. Other nucleotide sequences in the sample specify the same CDR3. The chain employs TRBV5-4 and TRBJ1-1; a weak D match, TRBD1 (5 bases). Germline CDR1 is SGHNT and CDR2 is YYREEE (reference sequence). Trimming took off 1 base at V and 5 bases at J, with 6 bases between the two ends. The CDR3 contains 12 residues. CDR3 amino acids: CASSLRGTEAFF. CDR3 DNA: TGTGCCAGCAGCTTGAGGGGAACTGAAGCTTTCTTT. Supplemented by reference TRBV5-4 and TRBJ1-1, the full variable domain reads ETGVTQSPTHLIKTRGQQVTLRCSSQSGHNTVSWYQQALGQGPQFIFQYYREEENGRGNFPPRFSGLQFPNYSSELNVNALELDDSALYLCASSLRGTEAFFGQGTRLTVV.

The chain joins TRBV5-1 to TRBJ1-3; D is undetermined. The CDR3 consists of 15 residues. V was trimmed by 3 bases and J by 0 bases, leaving 10 bases between them. Per germline, CDR1 SGHRS and CDR2 YFSETQ. The CDR3: CASSSGRASGNTIYF. CDR3 coding DNA: TGCGCCAGCAGCTCGGGGAGAGCCTCTGGAAACACCATATATTTT.

The CDR3 nucleotides are TGTGCCAGCAGTTACTCGCCTCAGGGCGCTGGCTATGGCTACACCTTC. Translating it yields CASSYSPQGAGYGYTF. J is TRBJ1-2 and V is TRBV6-5, with D possibly being TRBD1 (5 bases). Between the trimmed V and J ends, which lost 0 bases and 4 bases, there was a span of 15 bases. The germline V gene encodes CDR1 MNHEY and CDR2 SVGAGI. CDR3 length equals 16 residues.

The chain joins TRBV19 to TRBJ2-5; D possibly corresponds to TRBD1 (6 bases). Germline-derived CDR1 and CDR2 are LNHDA and SQIVND (reference sequence). With 6 bases removed from V and 7 bases from J, the gap between germline ends came to 15 bases. The CDR3 totals 13 residues. Written as DNA, the CDR3 is TGTGCCAGTAGCTTAGACTTGACAGGGACCCAGTACTTC. This encodes CASSLDLTGTQYF.

This clone was counted a few times. This chain connects TRBV4-2 to TRBJ2-7, with 9 bases matching TRBD2. Germline CDR1 reads LGHNA; CDR2 reads YNFKEQ. The CDR3 is 15 amino acids. Germline trimming cut 0 bases from V and 2 bases from J; bases unmatched to any gene: 2. CDR3 bases: TGTGCCAGCAGCCAAGATCGCGGGGGGGCCTACGAGCAGTACTTC. Encoded protein: CASSQDRGGAYEQYF.

The rearrangement links TRBV5-1 to TRBJ2-6; 8 bases align to TRBD1. V dropped 4 bases and J dropped 0; count of bases not matched to a gene: 6. From germline, CDR1 is SGHRS and CDR2 YFSETQ. This CDR3 region has 17 residues. In nucleotides, the CDR3 is TGCGCCAGCAGCCCCGGGGACAGGTCCTCTGGGGCCAACGTCCTGACTTTC. Translated: CASSPGDRSSGANVLTF.

The chain employs TRBV29-1 and TRBJ1-2, with 7 bases fitting TRBD1. The CDR3 is made up of 14 amino acids. The J segment lost 1 base and the V segment lost 1 base, leaving 3 bases of the junction unmatched. The V gene's germline CDR1 is SQVTM and CDR2 ANQGSEA. CDR3 in amino acids: CSVEGGQLNYGYTF. The CDR3 DNA reads TGCAGCGTTGAAGGGGGACAGCTTAACTATGGCTACACCTTC.

The rearrangement links TRBV2 to TRBJ1-5, with TRBD1 matching 10 bases. The V gene end was trimmed by 6 bases and the J gene end by 2 bases; junction bases not matched to a gene: 4. Germline V gene lookup returns CDR1 SNHLY and CDR2 FYNNEI. The CDR3 has 15 residues. The CDR3 protein is CASRGTGVGNQPQHF. CDR3 sequence (DNA): TGTGCCAGCAGAGGGACAGGGGTTGGCAATCAGCCCCAGCATTTT.

The chain is built from TRBV27 and TRBJ2-3, with 9 bases that match TRBD1. Losses at the gene ends were 5 bases for V and 4 bases for J; bases not matched to a gene: 4. The CDR3 loop spans 14 amino acids. Germline CDR1 reads MNHEY; CDR2 reads SMNVEV (reference sequence). CDR3 region: CASSQQGAADTQYF. The CDR3 DNA reads as TGTGCCAGCAGTCAACAGGGGGCCGCAGATACGCAGTATTTT.

The V call is TRBV5-1, the J call TRBJ2-7; D not certain. The germline gives CDR1 SGHRS, CDR2 YFSETQ. CDR3 length equals 14 residues. V lost 0 bases and J lost 1, with 8 bases in between. The chain's CDR3 is CASSLVAGSYEQYF. The DNA of the CDR3 is TGCGCCAGCAGCTTGGTGGCAGGTTCCTACGAGCAGTACTTC.

This clone was observed once. This rearrangement joins TRBV7-6 to TRBJ2-1; 13 nucleotides agree with TRBD2. Trimming at V came to 1 base and at J to 0 bases, leaving 3 bases not matched to a gene. The CDR3 consists of 18 residues. CDR1 is SGHVS, CDR2 FNYEAQ, per germline. As DNA, the CDR3 is TGTGCCAGCAGCTTAGTCAGGACTAGCGGGGGCTCCTACAATGAGCAGTTCTTC. This sequence encodes CASSLVRTSGGSYNEQFF.

This clone has just one count. The genes are TRBV19 and TRBJ2-4; possible D gene TRBD1, 5 bases. The germline V and J ends were trimmed by 7 bases and 0 bases, with 13 bases remaining between them. The germline CDR1 and CDR2 sequences are LNHDA and SQIVND (reference sequence). The CDR3 has 15 residues. The CDR3 coding sequence is TGTGCCAGTAATACAGGTTCCGGAGCCAAAAACATTCAGTACTTC. Amino acids: CASNTGSGAKNIQYF. Filled out from reference TRBV19 and TRBJ2-4, the complete variable domain reads DGGITQSPKYLFRKEGQNVTLSCEQNLNHDAMYWYRQDPGQGLRLIYYSQIVNDFQKGDIAEGYSVSREKKESFPLTVTSAQKNPTAFYLCASNTGSGAKNIQYFGAGTRLSVL.

This chain links TRBV9 with TRBJ2-2; no reliable D call. Germline V gene data show CDR1 as SGDLS and CDR2 as YYNGEE. The CDR3 is 15 residues long. V was trimmed by 2 bases and J by 0 bases, leaving 8 bases between them. This CDR3 is CASSVPGANTGELFF. CDR3 in DNA: TGTGCCAGCAGCGTTCCCGGAGCGAACACCGGGGAGCTGTTTTTT.

This clone is a singleton in its sample. DNA for the CDR3: TGTGCCAGCAGCCAAGCAGGGTCAGGCGCCTCACCCCTCCACTTT. It translates to CASSQAGSGASPLHF. The chain uses TRBV14 and TRBJ1-6; D is perhaps TRBD1 (5 bases). The length of the CDR3 is 15 residues. V gave up 1 base and J gave up 10 bases, with 14 bases separating them. Germline CDR1 SGHDN, CDR2 FVKESK. The full variable domain, in which reference TRBV14 and TRBJ1-6 provide the parts outside the CDR3, is EAGVTQFPSHSVIEKGQTVTLRCDPISGHDNLYWYRRVMGKEIKFLLHFVKESKQDESGMPNNRFLAERTGGTYSTLKVQPAELEDSGVYFCASSQAGSGASPLHFGNGTRLTVT.

This clone came up once. The J gene is TRBJ1-4, the V gene TRBV6-1; no firm D call. The CDR3 totals 15 residues. The germline V and J ends were trimmed by 3 bases and 5 bases, with 13 bases remaining between them. Germline CDR1 MNHNS, CDR2 SASEGT. For the CDR3, the DNA is TGTGCCAGCAGTGAGGGCCCCCGAGGGAATGAAAAACTGTTTTTT. Amino acid sequence: CASSEGPRGNEKLFF.

This rearrangement joins TRBV10-2 to TRBJ1-1; 7 bases map to TRBD1. The CDR3 length is 11 residues. After removal of 8 bases from V and 8 bases from J, the junction contained 5 bases not matched to a gene. CDR1 and CDR2 from the germline V gene are WSHSY and SAAADI. The CDR3 sequence: CASQDRVEAFF. The CDR3, as DNA: TGCGCCAGCCAAGACAGGGTCGAAGCTTTCTTT.

The genes are TRBV29-1 and TRBJ1-1; TRBD1 is a possible D gene (6 bases). The CDR3 covers 12 residues. Trimming took off 6 bases at V and 1 base at J, with 9 bases between the two ends. CDR1 and CDR2 from the germline V gene are SQVTM and ANQGSEA. CDR3 coding DNA: TGCAGCGTCGAGACAGGGAACACTGAAGCTTTCTTT. It specifies CSVETGNTEAFF.

V usage is TRBV7-3 and J usage is TRBJ2-3, with 8 bases identical to TRBD2. With 5 bases clipped from V and 1 base from J, the junction kept 5 bases outside the gene matches. The CDR3 has 15 amino acids. Germline V gene lookup returns CDR1 SGHTA and CDR2 FQGTGA. In DNA, the CDR3 is TGTGCCAGCAGCCCCCCGGGGGGGGGCACAGATACGCAGTATTTT. Encoded protein: CASSPPGGGTDTQYF.

V usage is TRBV7-8 and J usage is TRBJ2-7; 11 nucleotides align to TRBD1. Trimming removed 3 bases from V and 2 bases from J; junction bases left unmatched: 0. Looked up from germline, CDR1 is SGHVS and CDR2 is FQNEAQ. The CDR3 is 14 residues long. CDR3 nucleotides: TGTGCCAGCAGCTTGGGACAGGGGGCCTACGAGCAGTACTTC. Protein product: CASSLGQGAYEQYF.

The rearrangement uses TRBV5-1 and TRBJ2-3, with 9 nucleotides matching TRBD1. Germline-derived CDR1 and CDR2 are SGHRS and YFSETQ. V lost 0 bases to trimming and J lost 4 bases; unmatched junction nucleotides: 3. The CDR3 is made up of 15 amino acids. This chain's CDR3 is CASSLGGTGSDTQYF. CDR3 DNA sequence: TGCGCCAGCAGCTTGGGGGGGACAGGGTCAGATACGCAGTATTTT.

The rearrangement links TRBV10-3 to TRBJ1-1, with 10 bases aligning to TRBD1. The CDR3 sequence is 16 residues long. CDR1 is ENHRY and CDR2 is SYGVKD in the germline V gene. With V trimmed by 2 bases and J by 1 base, 4 bases remained unmatched. For the CDR3, the DNA is TGTGCCATCAGTGAGACGGGGGACAGGGGGAACACTGAAGCTTTCTTT. Translated, it gives CAISETGDRGNTEAFF.

The chain recombines TRBV27 with TRBJ1-1; 8 bases line up with TRBD1. From germline, CDR1 is MNHEY and CDR2 SMNVEV (reference sequence). J lost 1 base, V lost 6 bases, and 7 bases had no gene match. The CDR3 consists of 15 residues. CDR3 region: CASSNPGQANTEAFF. In nucleotides, the CDR3 is TGTGCCAGCAGCAACCCGGGACAGGCGAACACTGAAGCTTTCTTT.

V usage is TRBV9 and J usage is TRBJ2-3, with 10 bases lining up with TRBD2. Germline V lookup: CDR1 SGDLS, CDR2 YYNGEE. CDR3 length equals 14 residues. The junction had 2 bases not matched to a gene; V was cut back by 1 base and J by 6 bases. The CDR3 coding sequence is TGTGCCAGCAGCGTATTAGCGGGGGGTGATACGCAGTATTTT. This codes for CASSVLAGGDTQYF.